These 8 T cell receptor beta chains were all obtained from the same sample, sequenced in a study of HIV-infected patients and healthy controls. No cell fractionation was done, so the repertoire covers all unsorted peripheral blood T cells. About 500 ng RNA was reverse transcribed with alpha and beta constant-region primers. Using multiplexing indices, alpha and beta chain libraries were generated apart by chain-specific third strand synthesis. TCRdb called the 5' RACE reads again in MiXCR, with one record for every CDR3 protein. The sample includes approximately 10,000 distinct CDR3 sequences, about 10% seen only once; the top ten take more than 15%. Material: blood, obtained before antiretroviral therapy. These TCRs come from an adult with HIV infection.

This clonotype was seen ten or more times. This chain connects TRBV6-5 to TRBJ2-1, with 8 bases that match TRBD2. V dropped 5 bases and J dropped 6; count of bases not matched to a gene: 9. The CDR3 runs 15 residues. In germline, CDR1 is MNHEY, CDR2 SVGAGI. The CDR3 DNA reads TGTGCCAGCAGTCCGGCTAGCGGGCTCGGCAATGAGCAGTTCTTC. Protein sequence: CASSPASGLGNEQFF.

This clonotype was counted at least ten times. The chain is built from TRBV30 and TRBJ1-6; D gene ambiguous. V was shortened by 0 bases and J by 9 bases, with 15 bases between the two germline ends. CDR3 size: 15 residues. Germline V CDR1 and CDR2: GTSNPN, SVGIG (reference sequence). DNA of the CDR3: TGTGCCTGGAGTGTAGGCATATCGGGTCGTTCACCCCTCCACTTT. It yields the protein CAWSVGISGRSPLHF.

This clonotype was detected ten times or more. This rearrangement joins TRBV13 to TRBJ2-4, with 7 bases aligning to TRBD2. J was trimmed by 1 base and V by 0 bases; bases with no gene match: 3. CDR3 length: 16 residues. Germline CDR1 is PRHDT and CDR2 is FYEKMQ (reference sequence). Written as DNA, the CDR3 is TGTGCCAGCAGCTTAGGTGTCGGGAGGGCCAAAAACATTCAGTACTTC. This gives the protein CASSLGVGRAKNIQYF.

This clonotype has only one observation. V usage is TRBV15 and J usage is TRBJ2-5, with 11 bases that match TRBD1. In germline, CDR1 is LNHNV, CDR2 YYDKDF (reference sequence). With 3 bases clipped from V and 5 bases from J, the junction kept 5 bases outside the gene matches. The length of the CDR3 is 15 residues. The CDR3 loop reads CATSRDRGHLETQYF. The CDR3 nucleotides read TGTGCCACCAGCAGGGACAGGGGGCACTTGGAGACCCAGTACTTC.

By sample share, this clonotype is medium-sized. The gene calls are TRBV15 and TRBJ1-1; D remains ambiguous. The ends were cut back, 2 bases at V and 1 base at J, with 5 bases in the middle. Germline CDR1 reads LNHNV; CDR2 reads YYDKDF (reference sequence). The CDR3 sequence is 13 residues long. The CDR3 bases are TGTGCCACCAGCAGAAGTGAGAACACTGAAGCTTTCTTT. Residues: CATSRSENTEAFF.

This clonotype is deemed medium-sized. The genes are TRBV3-1 and TRBJ2-2, with unresolved D. With 1 base removed from V and 12 bases from J, the gap between germline ends came to 6 bases. This CDR3 is 11 amino acids long. CDR1 is LGHDT, CDR2 YNNKEL, per germline (reference sequence). The CDR3 region has the DNA TGTGCCAGCAGCCAAGTGAAGCAGCTGTTTTTT. Amino acids: CASSQVKQLFF.

Ten or more counts support this clonotype. This chain connects TRBV29-1 to TRBJ2-1; TRBD2 agrees at 11 bases. The CDR3 runs to 13 residues. Germline CDR1 SQVTM, CDR2 ANQGSEA. The V gene end was trimmed by 7 bases and the J gene end by 5 bases; junction bases not matched to a gene: 4. The CDR3 loop reads CSGRLAGNNEQFF. The CDR3 DNA follows: TGCAGCGGAAGACTAGCGGGAAACAATGAGCAGTTCTTC.

This clonotype counts as medium-sized. This rearrangement joins TRBV11-2 to TRBJ1-2; weak D call: TRBD1 (6 bases). The CDR3 length is 13 residues. Trimming stripped 0 bases from V and 10 bases from J, with 12 bases between. CDR1 and CDR2 from the germline V gene are SGHAT and FQNNGV. The CDR3 coding sequence is TGTGCCAGCAGCTTAGATGAAGGACAGACCTACACCTTC. Protein sequence: CASSLDEGQTYTF.